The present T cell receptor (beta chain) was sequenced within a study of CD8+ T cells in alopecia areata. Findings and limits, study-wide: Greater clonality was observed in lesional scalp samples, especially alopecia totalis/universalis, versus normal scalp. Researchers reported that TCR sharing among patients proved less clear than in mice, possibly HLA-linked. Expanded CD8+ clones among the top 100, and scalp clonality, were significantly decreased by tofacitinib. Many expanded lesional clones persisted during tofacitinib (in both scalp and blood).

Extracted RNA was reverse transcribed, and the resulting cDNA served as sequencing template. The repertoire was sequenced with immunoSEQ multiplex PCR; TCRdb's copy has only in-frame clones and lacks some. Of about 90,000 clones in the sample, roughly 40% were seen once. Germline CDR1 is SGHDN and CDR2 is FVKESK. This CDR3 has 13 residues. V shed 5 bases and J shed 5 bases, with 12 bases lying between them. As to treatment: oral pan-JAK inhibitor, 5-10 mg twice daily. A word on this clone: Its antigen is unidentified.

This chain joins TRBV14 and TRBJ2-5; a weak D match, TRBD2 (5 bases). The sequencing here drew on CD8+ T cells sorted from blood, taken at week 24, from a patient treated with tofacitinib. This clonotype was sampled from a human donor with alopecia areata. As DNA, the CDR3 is TGTGCCAGCAGCTTTGGCGGGCCGGAGACCCAGTACTTC. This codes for CASSFGGPETQYF.